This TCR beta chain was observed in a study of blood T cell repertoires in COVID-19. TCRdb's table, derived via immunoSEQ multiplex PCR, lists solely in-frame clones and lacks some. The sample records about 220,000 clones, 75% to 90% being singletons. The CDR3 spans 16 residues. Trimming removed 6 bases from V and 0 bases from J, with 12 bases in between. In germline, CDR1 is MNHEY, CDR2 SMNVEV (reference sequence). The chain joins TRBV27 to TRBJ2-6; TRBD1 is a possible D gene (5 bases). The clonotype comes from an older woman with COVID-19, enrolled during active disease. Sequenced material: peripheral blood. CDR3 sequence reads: CASRQDTYSGANVLTF. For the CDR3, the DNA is TGTGCCAGCAGGCAGGACACTTACTCTGGGGCCAACGTCCTGACTTTC.